A single T cell receptor beta chain is shown here with its context. Its antigen is unidentified. All gene names here are mouse names. The read stops 1 residue short of the end of the CDR3; the missing end is completed from the germline J gene. Survey-depth TCRbeta CDR3 sequencing reported V/J genes and productive frequencies. Assay used: immunoSEQ multiplex PCR; TCRdb lists only in-frame clones, some missing. The repertoire holds around 17,000 clones, with approximately 70% as singletons. The source of the sample is a study of tissue T cells after allogeneic stem cell transplantation. The CDR3 has 14 residues. V was clipped by 3 bases and J by 3 bases, with 11 bases between them. CDR1 is NSHNY and CDR2 is SYGAGN in the germline V gene. Study findings and constraints: Tissue-detected TCR repertoire was only partly captured by blood and spleen T cells. Within patients, tissue anatomy strongly shaped TCR repertoire composition. Motif-based clustering found tissue-specific repertoire signatures shared across patients, though few clones were shared.

This clonotype was obtained from a female BALB/c mouse in good health. The mice in this strain carry MHC haplotype H2-d. Sequencing used spleen. J is TRBJ2-5 and V is TRBV13-1; the D gene is possibly TRBD2 (6 bases). The CDR3 spells CASSAYWEQDTQYF. The sequenced part of the CDR3 DNA is TGTGCCAGCAGTGCGTACTGGGAGCAAGACACCCAGTAC.